The sequence of this T cell receptor (beta chain) was determined in a study of T cells after yellow fever vaccination. Notes on this clonotype: No antigen is known for it.

5'RACE template switching produced TCR cDNA carrying a universal primer site and UMIs. TCRdb reprocessed the 5' RACE reads with MiXCR, giving one entry per CDR3 protein. Here the sample spans about 500,000 distinct CDR3 sequences, about 15% being singletons. CDR3 length: 15 amino acids. The V and J ends lost 6 bases and 0 bases, in that order; junction bases with no gene match: 4. Whole-study findings and limits: It was the secondary response that reached its peak faster, day 5 versus 15, but it was weaker. The study noted that FACS-sorted repertoires could contain abundant clonotypes contaminating from the bulk population.

V gene TRBV12-3 or TRBV12-4 combines with J gene TRBJ2-3; 9 bases are a match to TRBD2. Specimen: PBMCs, collected roughly 5 days after the first yellow fever vaccination. This clonotype originated in a young man who received the YFV17D yellow fever vaccine. The CDR3 DNA reads TGTGCCAGCAGCCAGACTAGCGGTAGCACAGATACGCAGTATTTT. Protein product: CASSQTSGSTDTQYF.